The present TCR beta chain was sequenced within a study of blood T cell repertoires in COVID-19. Study information: Acute-phase and convalescent COVID-19 samples originated in the United States, Italy and Spain.

CDR3 size: 13 residues. Trimming shortened V by 2 bases and J by 8 bases, and 10 bases separated the two germline ends. The germline gives CDR1 MDHEN, CDR2 SYDVKM. Profiled with immunoSEQ multiplex PCR; TCRdb holds only in-frame clones, not every one. The table shows about 200,000 clones, with less than 80% occurring only once. The chain combines TRBV28 with TRBJ2-1; D perhaps matches TRBD2 (5 bases). Sequenced: peripheral blood. This receptor was taken from a man aged 50-59 years who had recovered from COVID-19. In DNA, the CDR3 is TGTGCCAGCAGTTTAGAGAACGGGGATGAGCAGTTCTTC. This encodes CASSLENGDEQFF.